The 19 T cell receptor beta chains below all came from one sample that was sequenced in a study of CXCR3-negative and CXCR3-positive naive CD8 T cells. Antigens of these TCRs are unknown. The study, taken as a whole, reports: Naive cells with CXCR3 showed TRB CDR3s that were more hydrophobic than those in CXCR3-negative naive cells.

The authors made the TRB cDNA libraries by 5' RACE using UMI labels. TCRdb re-called the 5' RACE reads and shows each CDR3 protein once, DNA omitted. This specimen shows roughly 93,000 distinct CDR3 sequences; the ten leading clones hold about 1%. The sample was naive CXCR3+ CD8+ T cells from blood. Noted subset: CD45RO-CCR7+CD27+CD95- naive CD8+ T cells expressing CXCR3 (TNR3+). The receptors here all came from a human donor in good health. Some clones in this sample may be carry-over from other donors' samples.

This chain uses TRBV6-6 with TRBJ1-1; TCRdb designates TRBD1, a call that cannot be tested without DNA. The CDR3 totals 12 residues. CDR1 MNHNY and CDR2 SVGAGI come from the germline V gene (reference sequence). CDR3 protein: CASSPSWLEAFF.

The V and J genes are TRBV28 and TRBJ1-5; the TCRdb D gene call, TRBD1, has no DNA to confirm it. The CDR3 extends over 13 amino acids. The germline V gene encodes CDR1 MDHEN and CDR2 SYDVKM. The CDR3 region is CASMGGWNQPQHF. Full variable domain (rest looked up from reference TRBV28 and TRBJ1-5): DVKVTQSSRYLVKRTGEKVFLECVQDMDHENMFWYRQDPGLGLRLIYFSYDVKMKEKGDIPEGYSVSREKKERFSLILESASTNQTSMYLCASMGGWNQPQHFGDGTRLSIL.

The V and J genes are TRBV20-1 and TRBJ2-1. CDR3 length equals 12 residues. Germline V gives CDR1 DFQATT, CDR2 SNEGSKA (reference sequence). This CDR3 reads CSARGRHNEQFF.

The gene calls are TRBV12-3 or TRBV12-4 and TRBJ2-3; TCRdb picks TRBD2, but there is no DNA to check that call. The CDR3 contains 20 residues. CDR3 residues: CASSFQLRGQRGEGTDTQYF.

The gene calls are TRBV10-3 and TRBJ1-1; no DNA is available, so the TRBD1 call from TCRdb remains unchecked. Germline V lookup: CDR1 ENHRY, CDR2 SYGVKD. The CDR3 is 16 amino acids. The chain's CDR3 is CAISETSEGFYTEAFF.

The chain recombines TRBV6-1 with TRBJ2-7; as DNA is missing, the TRBD1 call by TCRdb cannot be tested. The CDR3 runs to 12 residues. In germline, CDR1 is MNHNS, CDR2 SASEGT. This CDR3 reads CASRWDSYEQYF.

V usage is TRBV4-1 and J usage is TRBJ2-2; with no DNA, the TCRdb D assignment of TRBD1 cannot be verified. Germline CDR1 and CDR2: MGHRA and YSYEKL. This CDR3 contains 16 residues. CDR3 amino acids: CASSQDGGRGDGELFF.

The V gene is TRBV6-2 or TRBV6-3, the J gene TRBJ2-2; no DNA is available, so the TRBD1 call from TCRdb remains unchecked. This CDR3 is 14 amino acids long. Germline CDR1 MNHEY, CDR2 SVGEGT. CDR3 protein: CASSLGTHTGELFF.

This chain links TRBV11-3 with TRBJ2-7. The CDR3 has 14 residues. Germline lookup yields CDR1 SGHNT and CDR2 YENEEA. The CDR3: CASSSPDRDYEQYF.

The rearrangement uses TRBV25-1 and TRBJ1-1. Germline V gives CDR1 MGHDK, CDR2 SYGVNS. The CDR3 is made up of 12 amino acids. The CDR3 protein is CASSDLGLRPKF. The full variable domain, its missing parts supplied by reference TRBV25-1 and TRBJ1-1, is EADIYQTPRYLVIGTGKKITLECSQTMGHDKMYWYQQDPGMELHLIHYSYGVNSTEKGDLSSESTVSRIRTEHFPLTLESARPSHTSQYLCASSDLGLRPKFGQGTRLTVV.

The chain has TRBV6-2 or TRBV6-3 and TRBJ2-3; TCRdb selects TRBD2, and the lack of DNA leaves this call unchecked. CDR3 length: 18 amino acids. Per germline, CDR1 MNHEY and CDR2 SVGEGT. CDR3 loop: CASSFPTSGGHITDTQYF.

CDR3 sequence reads: CASSGGGNTEAFF. The chain is built from TRBV9 and TRBJ1-1; the TCRdb call, TRBD1, lacks DNA for checking. Per germline, CDR1 SGDLS and CDR2 YYNGEE. The CDR3 spans 13 residues.

The rearrangement joins TRBV25-1 to TRBJ1-2; without DNA, the TCRdb call of TRBD1 cannot be checked. Germline V gene lookup returns CDR1 MGHDK and CDR2 SYGVNS. The CDR3 loop spans 15 amino acids. The CDR3: CASSDSGGQRSGYTF.

V and J are TRBV7-3 and TRBJ2-1; the D call of TRBD1 rests on TCRdb alone, since no DNA is present to check it. CDR3 length: 17 residues. Germline values: CDR1 SGHTA, CDR2 FQGTGA. The chain's CDR3 is CASSPTLGGPPYNEQFF.

The V and J genes are TRBV4-2 and TRBJ2-5. Germline CDR1 LGHNA, CDR2 YNFKEQ. The length of the CDR3 is 14 residues. Here the CDR3 reads CASSQEISVETQYF.

V gene TRBV15 combines with J gene TRBJ2-7. Germline V CDR1 and CDR2: LNHNV, YYDKDF (reference sequence). The CDR3 contains 14 residues. The CDR3 sequence: CATSSDLSSYEQYF.

J is TRBJ2-1 and V is TRBV28; the TCRdb call, TRBD2, lacks DNA for checking. CDR1 MDHEN and CDR2 SYDVKM come from the germline V gene. The CDR3 has 14 amino acids. CDR3: CASSPYGTSGVRFF. Variable domain in full (rest from reference TRBV28 and TRBJ2-1): DVKVTQSSRYLVKRTGEKVFLECVQDMDHENMFWYRQDPGLGLRLIYFSYDVKMKEKGDIPEGYSVSREKKERFSLILESASTNQTSMYLCASSPYGTSGVRFFGPGTRLTVL.

The chain has TRBV7-6 and TRBJ2-2. The CDR3 covers 12 residues. Germline-derived CDR1 and CDR2 are SGHVS and FNYEAQ. The CDR3: CASWAITGELFF.

The gene calls are TRBV14 and TRBJ2-3. This CDR3 is 16 amino acids long. Per the germline V gene, CDR1 is SGHDN and CDR2 is FVKESK. CDR3 sequence reads: CASSQEYAGGRDTQYF.